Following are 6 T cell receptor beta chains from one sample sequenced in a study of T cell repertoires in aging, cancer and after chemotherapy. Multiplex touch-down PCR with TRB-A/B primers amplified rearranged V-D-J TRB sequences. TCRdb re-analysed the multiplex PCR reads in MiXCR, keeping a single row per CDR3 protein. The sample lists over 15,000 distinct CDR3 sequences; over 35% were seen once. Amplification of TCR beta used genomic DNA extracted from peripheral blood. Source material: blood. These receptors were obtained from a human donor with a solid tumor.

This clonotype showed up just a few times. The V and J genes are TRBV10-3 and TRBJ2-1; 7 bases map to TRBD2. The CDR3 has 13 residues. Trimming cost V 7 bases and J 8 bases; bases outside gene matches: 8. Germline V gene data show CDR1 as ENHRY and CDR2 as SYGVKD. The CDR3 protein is CAITSSGYDEQFF. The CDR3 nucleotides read TGTGCCATCACGTCTAGCGGCTATGATGAGCAGTTCTTC.

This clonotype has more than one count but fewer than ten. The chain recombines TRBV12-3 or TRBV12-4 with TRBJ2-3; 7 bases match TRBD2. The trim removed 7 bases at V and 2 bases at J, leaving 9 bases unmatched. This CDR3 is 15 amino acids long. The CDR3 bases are TGTGCCAGCAAGGCGGGGGTGGGCTTCACAGATACGCAGTATTTT. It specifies CASKAGVGFTDTQYF.

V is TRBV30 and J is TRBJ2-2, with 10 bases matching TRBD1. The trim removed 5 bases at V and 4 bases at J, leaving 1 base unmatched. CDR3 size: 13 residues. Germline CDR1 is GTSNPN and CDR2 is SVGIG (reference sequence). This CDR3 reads CAWGQGVTGELFF. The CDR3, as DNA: TGTGCCTGGGGACAGGGGGTCACCGGGGAGCTGTTTTTT. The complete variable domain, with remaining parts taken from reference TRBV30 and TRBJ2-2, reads SQTIHQWPATLVQPVGSPLSLECTVEGTSNPNLYWYRQAAGRGLQLLFYSVGIGQISSEVPQNLSASRPQDRQFILSSKKLLLSDSGFYLCAWGQGVTGELFFGEGSRLTVL.

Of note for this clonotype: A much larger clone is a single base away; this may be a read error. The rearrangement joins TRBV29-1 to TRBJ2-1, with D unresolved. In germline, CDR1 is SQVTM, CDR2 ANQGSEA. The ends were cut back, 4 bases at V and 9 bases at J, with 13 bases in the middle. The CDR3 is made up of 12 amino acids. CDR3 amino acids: CSVAGPPPEQFF. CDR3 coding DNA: TGCAGCGTTGCGGGCCCCCCTCCTGAGCAGTTCTTC.

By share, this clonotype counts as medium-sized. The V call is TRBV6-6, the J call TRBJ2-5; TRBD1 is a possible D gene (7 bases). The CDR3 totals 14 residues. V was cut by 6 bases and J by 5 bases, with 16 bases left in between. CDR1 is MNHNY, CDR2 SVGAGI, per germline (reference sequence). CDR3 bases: TGTGCCAGCAGAGACGGCGGGGACAGTGAGACCCAGTACTTC. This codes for CASRDGGDSETQYF.

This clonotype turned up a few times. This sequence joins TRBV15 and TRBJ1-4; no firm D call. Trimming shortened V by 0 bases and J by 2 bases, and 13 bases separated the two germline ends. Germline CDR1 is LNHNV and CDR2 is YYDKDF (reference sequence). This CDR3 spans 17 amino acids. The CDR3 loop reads CATSREGRSATNEKLFF. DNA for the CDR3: TGTGCCACCAGCAGAGAGGGGAGGTCAGCCACTAATGAAAAACTGTTTTTT.